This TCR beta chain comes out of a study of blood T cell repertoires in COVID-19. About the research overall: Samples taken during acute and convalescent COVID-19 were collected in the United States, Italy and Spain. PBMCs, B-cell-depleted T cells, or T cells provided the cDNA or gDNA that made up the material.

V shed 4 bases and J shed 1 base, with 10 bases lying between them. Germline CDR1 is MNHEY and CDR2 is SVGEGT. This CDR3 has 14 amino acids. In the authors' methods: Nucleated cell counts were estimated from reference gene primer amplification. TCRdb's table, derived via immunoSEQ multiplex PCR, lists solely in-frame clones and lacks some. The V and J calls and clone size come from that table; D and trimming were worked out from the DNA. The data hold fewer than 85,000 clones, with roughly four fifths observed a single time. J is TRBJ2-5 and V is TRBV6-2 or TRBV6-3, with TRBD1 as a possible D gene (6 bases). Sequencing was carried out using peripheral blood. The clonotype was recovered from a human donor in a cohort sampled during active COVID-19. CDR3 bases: TGTGCCAGCAGTTGGGAAGGGGGCCAAGAGACCCAGTACTTC. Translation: CASSWEGGQETQYF.